The 24 T cell receptor beta chains in this list originate from one sample, sequenced in a study of beta chain features in type 1 diabetes. Study-wide points: For Type 1 diabetes patients, all four CD4+ subsets carried TCRB CDR3s that were moderately but significantly shorter.

No antigen has been identified for these receptors. The study reverse transcribed the entire isolated RNA, so it sequenced expressed TCRB transcripts. This table comes from immunoSEQ multiplex PCR, and its TCRdb copy is limited to in-frame clones, with some not included. The table shows roughly 150,000 clones, with about 9% occurring only once. Sequencing was performed on central memory CD4+ T cells from blood. Source of these receptors: a woman in her twenties or thirties with type 1 diabetes.

This clone was picked up a small number of times. The chain combines TRBV7-8 with TRBJ1-2; 10 positions match TRBD1. The CDR3 has 14 amino acids. V shed 9 bases, J shed 0 bases, and the junction held 4 bases outside the gene matches. The germline V gene has CDR1 SGHVS and CDR2 FQNEAQ. DNA for the CDR3: TGTGCCAGTGCTGGGACAGGGGCTAACTATGGCTACACCTTC. Its translation is CASAGTGANYGYTF.

This clone came up a few times. V is TRBV15 and J is TRBJ1-2; 7 nucleotides match TRBD1. This CDR3 region has 14 residues. CDR1 and CDR2 from the germline V gene are LNHNV and YYDKDF (reference sequence). V lost 0 bases, J lost 6 bases, and 4 bases stayed unmatched. The CDR3 spells CATSRDGTENGYTF. In DNA, the CDR3 is TGTGCCACCAGCAGAGACGGGACAGAAAATGGCTACACCTTC.

This chain uses TRBV4-1 with TRBJ2-7; tentatively, D is TRBD2 (5 bases). This CDR3 region has 13 residues. The germline V and J ends were trimmed by 1 base and 4 bases, with 8 bases remaining between them. CDR1 and CDR2 from the germline V gene are MGHRA and YSYEKL. The CDR3 sequence is CASSQGGDYEQYF. The CDR3, as DNA: TGCGCCAGCAGCCAAGGGGGAGATTACGAGCAGTACTTC.

This clone was detected only a few times. The V call is TRBV28, the J call TRBJ2-6; 7 positions match TRBD1. Germline V gives CDR1 MDHEN, CDR2 SYDVKM. V lost 4 bases to trimming and J lost 0 bases; unmatched junction nucleotides: 12. The CDR3 consists of 19 residues. The CDR3, as DNA: TGTGCCAGCAGTTCTCTAACCGGGACAGCAAGCTCTGGGGCCAACGTCCTGACTTTC. Residues: CASSSLTGTASSGANVLTF.

A word on this clone: This sample also contains other DNA sequences that code for the same CDR3. The CDR3 coding sequence is TGCAGTGCCCTATACAATGAGCAGTTCTTC. Translation gives CSALYNEQFF. The rearrangement joins TRBV20-1 to TRBJ2-1; D unclear. Germline values: CDR1 DFQATT, CDR2 SNEGSKA (reference sequence). The V end was cut by 6 bases, the J end by 4 bases, with 4 bases between. There are 10 residues in the CDR3.

This clone was seen a handful of times. This chain uses TRBV7-2 with TRBJ2-1, with 10 positions matching TRBD2. The CDR3 contains 14 residues. Trimming removed 2 bases from V and 9 bases from J; junction bases left unmatched: 4. Germline values: CDR1 SGHTA, CDR2 FQGNSA. CDR3 residues: CASSLLAGEGEQFF. CDR3 sequence (DNA): TGTGCCAGCAGCTTACTAGCGGGAGAGGGTGAGCAGTTCTTC.

Only a few counts were recorded for this clone. The gene calls are TRBV5-1 and TRBJ2-5, with 7 nucleotides matching TRBD1. CDR1 is SGHRS and CDR2 is YFSETQ in the germline V gene. V trimming: 4 bases; J trimming: 6 bases; junction bases outside the gene matches: 12. This CDR3 contains 15 residues. In nucleotides, the CDR3 is TGCGCCAGCAGCCTTTCGACAGGGAATGGGCAGACCCAGTACTTC. It specifies CASSLSTGNGQTQYF. Combining the CDR3 with reference TRBV5-1 and TRBJ2-5 gives the whole variable domain KAGVTQTPRYLIKTRGQQVTLSCSPISGHRSVSWYQQTPGQGLQFLFEYFSETQRNKGNFPGRFSGRQFSNSRSEMNVSTLELGDSALYLCASSLSTGNGQTQYFGPGTRLLVL.

This clone was detected only a few times. J is TRBJ1-2 and V is TRBV29-1; 11 bases are shared with TRBD1. The CDR3 is 13 amino acids. Trimming took 4 bases from V and 8 from J; bases not matched to a gene: 6. CDR1 is SQVTM and CDR2 is ANQGSEA in the germline V gene. The CDR3 DNA reads as TGCAGCGTTGCGGGACAGGGGGTTGCGGGCTACACCTTC. It codes for CSVAGQGVAGYTF. The variable domain in full, with the rest retrieved from reference TRBV29-1 and TRBJ1-2, is SAVISQKPSRDICQRGTSLTIQCQVDSQVTMMFWYRQQPGQSLTLIATANQGSEATYESGFVIDKFPISRPNLTFSTLTVSNMSPEDSSIYLCSVAGQGVAGYTFGSGTRLTVV.

This clone came up a few times. The chain couples TRBV7-8 to TRBJ1-1; TRBD1 is a possible D gene (6 bases). The CDR3 runs 16 residues. Deletions cut 5 bases from V and 0 bases from J, with 16 bases between. In germline, CDR1 is SGHVS, CDR2 FQNEAQ. CDR3 amino acids: CASSRGQLHMNTEAFF. The CDR3 coding sequence is TGTGCCAGCAGCCGAGGACAGCTACACATGAACACTGAAGCTTTCTTT.

The chain employs TRBV11-3 and TRBJ2-1; 10 positions match TRBD2. Trimming cost V 5 bases and J 0 bases; bases outside gene matches: 13. The CDR3 length is 19 residues. Looked up from germline, CDR1 is SGHNT and CDR2 is YENEEA. The CDR3 loop reads CASSGGLAVALSSYNEQFF. CDR3 DNA: TGTGCCAGCAGCGGCGGACTAGCGGTGGCCCTCAGCTCCTACAATGAGCAGTTCTTC.

The chain carries TRBV5-4 and TRBJ2-5; the match to TRBD1 covers 8 bases. CDR1 and CDR2 from the germline V gene are SGHNT and YYREEE (reference sequence). V shed 2 bases, J shed 5 bases, and the junction held 5 bases outside the gene matches. CDR3 size: 14 residues. This CDR3 reads CASSFDRQGETQYF. In DNA, the CDR3 is TGTGCCAGCAGCTTCGATAGACAGGGGGAGACCCAGTACTTC.

The chain employs TRBV6-6 and TRBJ1-4; D gene unclear. This CDR3 has 15 amino acids. Trimming removed 6 bases from V and 6 bases from J, with 17 bases in between. Germline values: CDR1 MNHNY, CDR2 SVGAGI (reference sequence). CDR3 DNA sequence: TGTGCCAGCAGACTTACCACAGACGGATATGAAAAACTGTTTTTT. Translated: CASRLTTDGYEKLFF.

This clone was seen ten or more times. The gene calls are TRBV4-1 and TRBJ2-4, with D maybe TRBD2 (6 bases). This CDR3 spans 15 amino acids. The V end lost 0 bases, the J end lost 9 bases, and 15 bases lay between the germline ends. CDR1 MGHRA and CDR2 YSYEKL come from the germline V gene. CDR3 coding DNA: TGCGCCAGCAGCCAAGATATAAAGACTAGTAGCATTCAGTACTTC. Its translation is CASSQDIKTSSIQYF.

Only a few counts were recorded for this clone. The V and J genes are TRBV29-1 and TRBJ2-1; D is ambiguous. V lost 3 bases, J lost 7 bases, and 13 bases lay in between. Germline values: CDR1 SQVTM, CDR2 ANQGSEA. This CDR3 spans 13 amino acids. Here the CDR3 reads CSVEFRFGNEQFF. CDR3 sequence (DNA): TGCAGCGTTGAGTTCAGGTTCGGTAATGAGCAGTTCTTC.

The chain couples TRBV5-1 to TRBJ1-1; 7 nucleotides line up with TRBD1. The germline V gene encodes CDR1 SGHRS and CDR2 YFSETQ. This CDR3 comprises 14 residues. With V trimmed by 4 bases and J by 4 bases, 7 bases remained unmatched. Here the CDR3 reads CASSNRQGGTEAFF. CDR3 DNA sequence: TGCGCCAGCAGCAACAGACAGGGTGGCACTGAAGCTTTCTTT.

At least ten counts were recorded for this clone. The chain carries TRBV2 and TRBJ2-7; D gene uncertain. Germline V CDR1 and CDR2: SNHLY, FYNNEI. With 6 bases removed from V and 2 bases from J, the gap between germline ends came to 11 bases. This CDR3 spans 13 amino acids. The CDR3 here is CASSVPLAYEQYF. CDR3 nucleotide sequence: TGTGCCAGCAGCGTCCCTCTTGCCTACGAGCAGTACTTC.

This clone occurred a few times. The chain is built from TRBV19 and TRBJ2-5, with D uncertain. V lost 4 bases, J lost 4 bases, and 10 bases lay in between. The CDR3 is 13 amino acids. Per the germline V gene, CDR1 is LNHDA and CDR2 is SQIVND (reference sequence). DNA of the CDR3: TGTGCCAGTAGTAAGAGAGACATAGAGACCCAGTACTTC. Protein: CASSKRDIETQYF.

This clone came up a few times. The sample contains more than one DNA sequence encoding this CDR3. The rearrangement links TRBV9 to TRBJ1-1; the D is unclear. CDR1 and CDR2 (germline): SGDLS, YYNGEE. The CDR3 extends over 14 amino acids. The V end was cut by 0 bases, the J end by 5 bases, with 11 bases between. The CDR3 loop reads CASSVGLAETEAFF. CDR3 DNA sequence: TGTGCCAGCAGCGTAGGTCTTGCGGAGACTGAAGCTTTCTTT.

This clone was found a few times. The sample has other DNA sequences that encode this CDR3 too. The chain links TRBV18 to TRBJ2-5; no clear D. Germline-derived CDR1 and CDR2 are KGHSH and LQKENI. This CDR3 region has 14 residues. Deletions cut 0 bases from V and 2 bases from J, with 7 bases between. In nucleotides, the CDR3 is TGTGCCAGCTCACCACCGTCTCAGCAAGAGACCCAGTACTTC. It encodes CASSPPSQQETQYF.

The chain carries TRBV29-1 and TRBJ2-3; TRBD2 aligns across 10 bases. The CDR3 has 19 amino acids. Germline V gene data show CDR1 as SQVTM and CDR2 as ANQGSEA. V was pared by 4 bases and J by 2 bases, with 18 bases of the junction left unmatched. The CDR3 coding sequence is TGCAGCGTTGGCGGGGGCCTAGCGGGAGTGGGCCTGCTCACAGATACGCAGTATTTT. Amino acids: CSVGGGLAGVGLLTDTQYF.

The V and J genes are TRBV28 and TRBJ1-2, with D unclear. This CDR3 has 12 amino acids. Trimming left V 6 bases short and J 4 bases short, with 9 bases between. CDR1 is MDHEN and CDR2 is SYDVKM in the germline V gene. The CDR3 loop is CASRRRFYGYTF. DNA for the CDR3: TGTGCCAGCAGACGTAGATTCTATGGCTACACCTTC.

This clone appeared a few times. The gene calls are TRBV2 and TRBJ2-1; a weak D match, TRBD1 (7 bases). From germline, CDR1 is SNHLY and CDR2 FYNNEI. CDR3 size: 14 residues. V was trimmed by 5 bases and J by 6 bases, leaving 14 bases between them. The CDR3 DNA sequence: TGTGCCAGCAGTAGACAGGGAGGAAGCAATGAGCAGTTCTTC. This codes for CASSRQGGSNEQFF.

This clone was counted only a few times. V gene TRBV10-3 combines with J gene TRBJ2-5, with TRBD1 as a possible D gene (6 bases). Germline CDR1 is ENHRY and CDR2 is SYGVKD. CDR3 length: 13 residues. V was cut by 4 bases and J by 5 bases, with 11 bases left in between. This CDR3 reads CAISVQGRETQYF. The CDR3 region has the DNA TGTGCCATCAGTGTACAGGGCCGGGAGACCCAGTACTTC.

V gene TRBV25-1 combines with J gene TRBJ2-5, with 7 bases matching TRBD1. This CDR3 spans 15 amino acids. Germline V lookup: CDR1 MGHDK, CDR2 SYGVNS. With 5 bases clipped from V and 2 bases from J, the junction kept 8 bases outside the gene matches. The CDR3 DNA reads TGTGCCAGCAGTCCTTTACAGGGGCGACAAGAGACCCAGTACTTC. It yields the protein CASSPLQGRQETQYF.